This T cell receptor (beta chain) was sequenced in a study of blood T cell repertoires in COVID-19. Study as a whole: Samples of COVID-19 (acute and convalescent) were obtained from the United States, Italy and Spain.

The study recruited people aged 18 to 89 years across about two dozen US areas. The CDR3 is 14 amino acids. The ends lost 6 bases at V and 6 bases at J; junction bases unmatched: 5. The germline V gene has CDR1 SNHLY and CDR2 FYNNEI. In the original analysis: Nucleated cell number was recorded as an estimate derived from reference gene primer amplification. Libraries were prepared by immunoSEQ multiplex PCR; TCRdb keeps only in-frame clonotypes and omits some of them. The D gene and trimming were derived from the DNA, and the V and J assignments and clone size from that table. The table lists over 350,000 clones, 85% to 90% of them singletons.

This clonotype originated in a woman younger than 30 who had recovered from COVID-19. Sample: PBMCs or T cells enriched from blood (not recorded which). The chain is built from TRBV2 and TRBJ1-4; TRBD1 agrees at 9 bases. The CDR3, as DNA: TGTGCCAGCAGAGCGGGACAGGGATATGAAAAACTGTTTTTT. Translation gives CASRAGQGYEKLFF.